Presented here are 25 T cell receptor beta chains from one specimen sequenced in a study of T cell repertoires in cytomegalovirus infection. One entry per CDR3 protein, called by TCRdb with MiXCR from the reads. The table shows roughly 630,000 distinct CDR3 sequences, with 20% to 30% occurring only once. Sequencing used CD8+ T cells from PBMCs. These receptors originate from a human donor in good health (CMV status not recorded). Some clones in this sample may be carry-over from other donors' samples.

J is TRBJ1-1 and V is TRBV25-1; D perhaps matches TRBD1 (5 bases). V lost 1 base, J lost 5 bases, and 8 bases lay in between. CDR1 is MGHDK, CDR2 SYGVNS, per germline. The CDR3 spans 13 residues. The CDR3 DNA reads TGTGCCAGCAGTGAATTGAGGGGAACTGAAGCTTTCTTT. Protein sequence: CASSELRGTEAFF.

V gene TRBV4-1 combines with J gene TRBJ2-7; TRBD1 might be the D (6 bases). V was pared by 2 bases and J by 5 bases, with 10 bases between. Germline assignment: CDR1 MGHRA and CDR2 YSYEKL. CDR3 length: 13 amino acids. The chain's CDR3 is CASSQTSGDEQYF. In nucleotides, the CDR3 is TGCGCCAGCAGCCAAACTTCAGGGGACGAGCAGTACTTC.

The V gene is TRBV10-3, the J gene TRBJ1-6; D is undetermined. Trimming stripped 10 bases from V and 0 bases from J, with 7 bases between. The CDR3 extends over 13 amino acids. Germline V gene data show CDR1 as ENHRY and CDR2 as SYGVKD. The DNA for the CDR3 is TGTGCCAGAAAGAGCTCCTATAATTCACCCCTCCACTTT. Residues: CARKSSYNSPLHF.

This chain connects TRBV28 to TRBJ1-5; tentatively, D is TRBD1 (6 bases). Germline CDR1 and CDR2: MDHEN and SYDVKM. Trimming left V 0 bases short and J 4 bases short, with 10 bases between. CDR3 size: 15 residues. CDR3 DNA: TGTGCCAGCAGTTTATGGGACAGAACAAATCAGCCCCAGCATTTT. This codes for CASSLWDRTNQPQHF.

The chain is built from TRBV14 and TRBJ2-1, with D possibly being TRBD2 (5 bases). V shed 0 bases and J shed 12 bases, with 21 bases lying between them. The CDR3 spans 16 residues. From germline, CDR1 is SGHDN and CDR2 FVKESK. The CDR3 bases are TGTGCCAGCAGCCAAGAGGATGTGGAGGTTCTAGAAGGGCAGTTCTTC. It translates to CASSQEDVEVLEGQFF.

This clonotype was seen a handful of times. The CDR3: CASKGPWVYEQYV. The DNA of the CDR3 is TGTGCCAGTAAGGGACCTTGGGTGTACGAGCAGTACGTC. The chain has TRBV19 and TRBJ2-7, with D possibly being TRBD1 or TRBD2 (5 bases each). The CDR3 contains 13 residues. The germline V and J ends were trimmed by 7 bases and 4 bases, with 14 bases remaining between them. Looked up from germline, CDR1 is LNHDA and CDR2 is SQIVND (reference sequence).

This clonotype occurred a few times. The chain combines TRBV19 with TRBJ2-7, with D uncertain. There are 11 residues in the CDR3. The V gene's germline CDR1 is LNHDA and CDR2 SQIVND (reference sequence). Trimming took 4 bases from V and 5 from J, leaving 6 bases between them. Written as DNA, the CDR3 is TGTGCCAGTAGTAGTATAAACGAGCAGTACTTC. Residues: CASSSINEQYF.

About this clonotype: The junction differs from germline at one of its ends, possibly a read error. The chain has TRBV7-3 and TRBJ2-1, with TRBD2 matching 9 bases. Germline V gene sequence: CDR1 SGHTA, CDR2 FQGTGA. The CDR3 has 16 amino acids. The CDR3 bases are TGTGTCAGCATTGACTTGAGCGGGAGGTCCTACAATGAGCAGTTCTTT. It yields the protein CVSIDLSGRSYNEQFF.

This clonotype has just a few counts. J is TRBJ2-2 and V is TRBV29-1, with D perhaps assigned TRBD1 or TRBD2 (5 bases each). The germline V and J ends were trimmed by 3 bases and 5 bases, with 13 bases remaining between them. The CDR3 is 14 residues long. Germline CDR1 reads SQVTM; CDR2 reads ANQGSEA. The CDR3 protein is CSVEGESRTGELFF. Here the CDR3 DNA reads TGCAGCGTTGAGGGGGAAAGTAGGACCGGGGAGCTGTTTTTT.

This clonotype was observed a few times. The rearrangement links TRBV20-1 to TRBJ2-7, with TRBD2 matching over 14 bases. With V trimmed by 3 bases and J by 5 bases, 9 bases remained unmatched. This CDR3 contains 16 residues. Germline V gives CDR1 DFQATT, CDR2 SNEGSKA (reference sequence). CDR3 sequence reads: CSASVTSGGEGHEQYF. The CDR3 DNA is TGCAGTGCTAGTGTGACTAGCGGGGGGGAGGGGCACGAGCAGTACTTC.

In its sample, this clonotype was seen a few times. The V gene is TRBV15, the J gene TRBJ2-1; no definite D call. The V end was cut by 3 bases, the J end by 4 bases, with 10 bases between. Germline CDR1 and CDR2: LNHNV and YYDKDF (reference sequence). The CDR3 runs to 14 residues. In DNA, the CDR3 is TGTGCCACCAGCAGGGGGTTAGTGTACAATGAGCAGTTCTTC. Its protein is CATSRGLVYNEQFF. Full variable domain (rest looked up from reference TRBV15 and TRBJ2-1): DAMVIQNPRYQVTQFGKPVTLSCSQTLNHNVMYWYQQKSSQAPKLLFHYYDKDFNNEADTPDNFQSRRPNTSFCFLDIRSPGLGDTAMYLCATSRGLVYNEQFFGPGTRLTVL.

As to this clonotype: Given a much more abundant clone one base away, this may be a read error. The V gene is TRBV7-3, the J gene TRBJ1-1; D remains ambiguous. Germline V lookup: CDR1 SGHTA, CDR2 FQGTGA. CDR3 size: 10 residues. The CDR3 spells CAISFPEAFF. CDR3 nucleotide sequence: TGTGCCATCAGCTTCCCTGAAGCTTTCTTT.

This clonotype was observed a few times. The CDR3 nucleotides read TGTGCCAGCAGCTCCCGGGACAGCCCCTACAATGAGCAGTTCTTC. This translates into CASSSRDSPYNEQFF. This chain uses TRBV7-9 with TRBJ2-1, with 7 bases aligning to TRBD1. V was clipped by 4 bases and J by 2 bases; unmatched bases: 5. This CDR3 has 15 amino acids. The germline V gene encodes CDR1 SEHNR and CDR2 FQNEAQ (reference sequence).

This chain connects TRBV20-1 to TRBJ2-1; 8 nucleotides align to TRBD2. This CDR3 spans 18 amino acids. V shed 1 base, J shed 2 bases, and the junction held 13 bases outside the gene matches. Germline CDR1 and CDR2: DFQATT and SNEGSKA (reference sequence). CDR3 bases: TGCAGTGCTAGAGGCGGGGGGCCCCAAGGAACACCCTACAATGAGCAGTTCTTC. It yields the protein CSARGGGPQGTPYNEQFF.

CDR3 loop: CASSLSDRGWFNEQFF. The CDR3 DNA sequence: TGTGCCAGCAGTTTATCCGACAGGGGATGGTTCAATGAGCAGTTCTTC. This sequence joins TRBV27 and TRBJ2-1, with 8 bases identical to TRBD1. Germline lookup yields CDR1 MNHEY and CDR2 SMNVEV (reference sequence). This CDR3 has 16 residues. After removal of 0 bases from V and 6 bases from J, the junction contained 7 bases not matched to a gene.

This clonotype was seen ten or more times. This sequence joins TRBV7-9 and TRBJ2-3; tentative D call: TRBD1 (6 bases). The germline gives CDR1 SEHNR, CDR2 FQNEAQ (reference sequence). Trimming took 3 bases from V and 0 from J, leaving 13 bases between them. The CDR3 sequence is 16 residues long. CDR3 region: CASSLRDIPSTDTQYF. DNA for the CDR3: TGTGCCAGCAGCTTGAGGGACATACCCAGCACAGATACGCAGTATTTT.

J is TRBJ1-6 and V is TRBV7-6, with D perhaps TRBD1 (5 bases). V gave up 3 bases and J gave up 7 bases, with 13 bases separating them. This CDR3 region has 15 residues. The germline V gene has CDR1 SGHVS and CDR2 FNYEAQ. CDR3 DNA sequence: TGTGCCAGCAGCTTCCGGCCAGGGACGAATTCACCCCTCCACTTT. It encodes CASSFRPGTNSPLHF.

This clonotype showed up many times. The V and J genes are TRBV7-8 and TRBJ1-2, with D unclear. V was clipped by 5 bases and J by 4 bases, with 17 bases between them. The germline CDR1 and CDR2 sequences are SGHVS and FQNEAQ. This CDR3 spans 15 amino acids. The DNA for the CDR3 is TGTGCCAGCAGCCCCACAGCCATTTTACCCTATGGCTACACCTTC. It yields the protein CASSPTAILPYGYTF.

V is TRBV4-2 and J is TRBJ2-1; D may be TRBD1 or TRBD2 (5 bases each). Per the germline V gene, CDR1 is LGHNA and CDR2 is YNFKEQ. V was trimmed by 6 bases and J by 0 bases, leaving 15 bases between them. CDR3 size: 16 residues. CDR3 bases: TGTGCCAGCAGTCCAGAGAGGGGAAGCTCCTACAATGAGCAGTTCTTC. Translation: CASSPERGSSYNEQFF.

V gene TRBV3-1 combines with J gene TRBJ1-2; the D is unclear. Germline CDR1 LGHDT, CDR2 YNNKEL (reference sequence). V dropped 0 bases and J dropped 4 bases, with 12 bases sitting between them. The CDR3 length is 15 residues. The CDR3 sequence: CASSQEWASRYGYTF. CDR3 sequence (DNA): TGTGCCAGCAGCCAAGAATGGGCCAGCCGCTATGGCTACACCTTC.

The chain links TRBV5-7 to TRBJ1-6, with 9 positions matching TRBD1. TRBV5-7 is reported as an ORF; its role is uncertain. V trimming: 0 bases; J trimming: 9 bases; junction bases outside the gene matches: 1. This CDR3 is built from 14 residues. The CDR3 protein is CASSLEQGASPLHF. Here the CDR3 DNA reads TGTGCCAGCAGCTTGGAACAGGGGGCTTCACCCCTCCACTTT.

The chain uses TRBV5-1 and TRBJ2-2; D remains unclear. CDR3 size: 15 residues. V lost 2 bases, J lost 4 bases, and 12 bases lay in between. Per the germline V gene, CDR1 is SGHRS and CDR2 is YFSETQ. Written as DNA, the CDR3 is TGCGCCAGCAGCTTTAAACCGATGGGCACCGGGGAGCTGTTTTTT. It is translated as CASSFKPMGTGELFF.

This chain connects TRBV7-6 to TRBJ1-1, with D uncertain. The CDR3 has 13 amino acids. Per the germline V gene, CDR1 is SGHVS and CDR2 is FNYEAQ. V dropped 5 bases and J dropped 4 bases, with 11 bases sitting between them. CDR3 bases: TGTGCCAGCAGCCCCAGAAGAGCCACTGAAGCTTTCTTT. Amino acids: CASSPRRATEAFF. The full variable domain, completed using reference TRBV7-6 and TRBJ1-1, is GAGVSQSPRYKVTKRGQDVALRCDPISGHVSLYWYRQALGQGPEFLTYFNYEAQQDKSGLPNDRFSAERPEGSISTLTIQRTEQRDSAMYRCASSPRRATEAFFGQGTRLTVV.

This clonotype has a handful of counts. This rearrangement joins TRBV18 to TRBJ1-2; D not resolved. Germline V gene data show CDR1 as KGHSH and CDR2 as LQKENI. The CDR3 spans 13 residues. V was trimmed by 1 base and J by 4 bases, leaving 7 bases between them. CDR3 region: CASSPLLLYGYTF. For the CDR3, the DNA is TGTGCCAGCTCACCACTCCTCCTCTATGGCTACACCTTC.

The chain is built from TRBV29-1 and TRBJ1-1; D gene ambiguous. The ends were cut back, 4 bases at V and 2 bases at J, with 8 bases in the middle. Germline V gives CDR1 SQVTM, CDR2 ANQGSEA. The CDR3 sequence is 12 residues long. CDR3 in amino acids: CSVVTLNTEAFF. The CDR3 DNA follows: TGCAGCGTTGTAACCCTTAACACTGAAGCTTTCTTT.